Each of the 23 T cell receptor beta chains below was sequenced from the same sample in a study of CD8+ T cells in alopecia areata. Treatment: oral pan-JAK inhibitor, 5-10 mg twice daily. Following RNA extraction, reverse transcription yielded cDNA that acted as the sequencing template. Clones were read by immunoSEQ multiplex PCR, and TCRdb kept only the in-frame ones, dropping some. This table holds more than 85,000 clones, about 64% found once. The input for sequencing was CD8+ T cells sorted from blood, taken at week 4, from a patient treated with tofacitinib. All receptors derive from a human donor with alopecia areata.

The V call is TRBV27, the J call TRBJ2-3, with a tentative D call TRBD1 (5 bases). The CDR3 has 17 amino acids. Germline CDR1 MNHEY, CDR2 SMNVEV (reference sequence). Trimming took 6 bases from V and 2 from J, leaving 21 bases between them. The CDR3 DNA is TGTGCCAGCAGCCTCCTCGTTGGGTCGACAGTCACAGATACGCAGTATTTT. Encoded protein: CASSLLVGSTVTDTQYF.

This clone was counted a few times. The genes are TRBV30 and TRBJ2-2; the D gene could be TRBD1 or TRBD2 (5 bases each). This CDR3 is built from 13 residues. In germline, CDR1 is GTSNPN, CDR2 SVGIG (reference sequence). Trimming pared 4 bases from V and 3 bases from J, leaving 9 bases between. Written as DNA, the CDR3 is TGTGCCTGGACGCAGGGAGACACCGGGGAGCTGTTTTTT. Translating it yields CAWTQGDTGELFF.

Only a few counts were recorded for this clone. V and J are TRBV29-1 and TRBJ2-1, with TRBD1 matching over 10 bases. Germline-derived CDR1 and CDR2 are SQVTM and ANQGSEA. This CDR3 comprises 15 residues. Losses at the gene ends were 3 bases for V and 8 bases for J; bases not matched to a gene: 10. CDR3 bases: TGCAGCGTTGATCAAGGGACAGGGGTTATAGATGAGCAGTTCTTC. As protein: CSVDQGTGVIDEQFF.

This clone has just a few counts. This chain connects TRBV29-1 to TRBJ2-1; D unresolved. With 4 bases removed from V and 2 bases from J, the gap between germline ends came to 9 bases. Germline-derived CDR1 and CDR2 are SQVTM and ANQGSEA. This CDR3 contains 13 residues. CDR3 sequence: CSVAIPTYNEQFF. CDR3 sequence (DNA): TGCAGCGTTGCAATCCCCACCTACAATGAGCAGTTCTTC.

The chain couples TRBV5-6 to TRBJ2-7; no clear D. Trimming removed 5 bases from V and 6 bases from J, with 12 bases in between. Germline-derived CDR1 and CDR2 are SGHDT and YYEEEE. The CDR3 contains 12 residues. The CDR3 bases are TGTGCCAGCAGTGACGTTACTGGCGAGCAGTACTTC. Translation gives CASSDVTGEQYF.

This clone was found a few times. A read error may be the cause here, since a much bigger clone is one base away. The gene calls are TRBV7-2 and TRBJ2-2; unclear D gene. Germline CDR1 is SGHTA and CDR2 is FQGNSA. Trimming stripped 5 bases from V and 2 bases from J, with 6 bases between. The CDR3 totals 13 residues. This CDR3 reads CASSGTNTGELFF. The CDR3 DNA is TGTGCCAGCAGCGGCACAAACACCGGGGAGCTGTTTTTT.

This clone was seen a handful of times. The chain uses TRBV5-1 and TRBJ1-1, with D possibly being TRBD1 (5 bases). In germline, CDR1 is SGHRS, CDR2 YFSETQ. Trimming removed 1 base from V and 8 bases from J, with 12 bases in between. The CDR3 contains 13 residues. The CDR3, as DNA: TGCGCCAGCAGCTTGCACGTAGGGGTAGAAGCTTTCTTT. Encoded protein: CASSLHVGVEAFF.

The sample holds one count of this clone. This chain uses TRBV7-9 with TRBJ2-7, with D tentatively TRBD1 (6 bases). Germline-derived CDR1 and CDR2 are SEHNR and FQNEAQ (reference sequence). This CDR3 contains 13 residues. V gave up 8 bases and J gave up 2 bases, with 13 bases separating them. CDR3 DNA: TGTGCCAGCCTGGGGGCAGCCCCCTACGAGCAGTACTTC. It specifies CASLGAAPYEQYF.

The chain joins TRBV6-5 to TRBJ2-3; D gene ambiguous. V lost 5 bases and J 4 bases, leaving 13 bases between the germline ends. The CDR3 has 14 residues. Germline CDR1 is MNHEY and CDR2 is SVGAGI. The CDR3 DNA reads TGTGCCAGCAGTCCCGGTTTAGGTGCAGATACGCAGTATTTT. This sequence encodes CASSPGLGADTQYF.

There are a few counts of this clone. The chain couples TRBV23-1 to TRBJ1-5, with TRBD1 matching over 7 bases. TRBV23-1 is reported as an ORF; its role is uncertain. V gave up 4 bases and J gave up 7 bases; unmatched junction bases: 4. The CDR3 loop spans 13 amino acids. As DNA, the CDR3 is TGCGCCAGCAGTCCGAGGGGGCGACAGCCCCAGCATTTT. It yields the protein CASSPRGRQPQHF.

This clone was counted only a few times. Here the CDR3 reads CSVEGASYEQYF. CDR3 nucleotide sequence: TGCAGCGTTGAGGGCGCCTCCTACGAGCAGTACTTC. V is TRBV29-1 and J is TRBJ2-7, with D unresolved. Germline CDR1 SQVTM, CDR2 ANQGSEA. The length of the CDR3 is 12 residues. Trimming removed 3 bases at V and 0 bases at J, with 6 bases between.

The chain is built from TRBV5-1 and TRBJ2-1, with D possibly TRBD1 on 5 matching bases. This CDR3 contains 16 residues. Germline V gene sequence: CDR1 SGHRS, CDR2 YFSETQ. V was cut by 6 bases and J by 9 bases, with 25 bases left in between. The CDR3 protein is CASNHRPSVGLGEQFF. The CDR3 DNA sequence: TGCGCCAGCAACCACCGACCCAGTGTGGGGCTTGGTGAGCAGTTCTTC.

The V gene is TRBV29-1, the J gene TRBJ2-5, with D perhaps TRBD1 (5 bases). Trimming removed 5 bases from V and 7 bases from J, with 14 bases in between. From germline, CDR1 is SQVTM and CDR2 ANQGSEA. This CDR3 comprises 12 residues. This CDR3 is CSVPRAPGTQYF. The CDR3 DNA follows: TGCAGCGTTCCCAGGGCCCCAGGGACCCAGTACTTC.

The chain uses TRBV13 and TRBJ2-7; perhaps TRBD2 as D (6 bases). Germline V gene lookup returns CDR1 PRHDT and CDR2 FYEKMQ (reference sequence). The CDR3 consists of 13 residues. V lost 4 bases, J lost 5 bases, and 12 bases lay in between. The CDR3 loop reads CASSSEDYDEQYF. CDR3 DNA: TGTGCCAGCAGCTCAGAGGACTACGACGAGCAGTACTTC.

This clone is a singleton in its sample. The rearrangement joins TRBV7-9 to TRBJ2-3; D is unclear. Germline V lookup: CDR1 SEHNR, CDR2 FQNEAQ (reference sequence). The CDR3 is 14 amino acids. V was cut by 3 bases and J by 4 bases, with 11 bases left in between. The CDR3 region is CASSLPDAPDTQYF. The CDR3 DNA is TGTGCCAGCAGCTTGCCGGACGCACCAGATACGCAGTATTTT.

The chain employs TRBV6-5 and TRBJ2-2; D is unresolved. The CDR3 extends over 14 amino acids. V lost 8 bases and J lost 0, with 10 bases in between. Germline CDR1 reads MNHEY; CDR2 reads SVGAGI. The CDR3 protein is CASCINPNTGELFF. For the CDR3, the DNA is TGTGCCAGCTGTATTAATCCGAACACCGGGGAGCTGTTTTTT.

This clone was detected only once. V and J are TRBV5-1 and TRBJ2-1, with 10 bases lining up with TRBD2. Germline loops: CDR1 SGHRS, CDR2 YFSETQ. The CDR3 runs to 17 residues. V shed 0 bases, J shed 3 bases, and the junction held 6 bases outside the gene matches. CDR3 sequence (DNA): TGCGCCAGCAGCTTGGGGCTAGCGGGAGATGGCTACAATGAGCAGTTCTTC. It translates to CASSLGLAGDGYNEQFF.

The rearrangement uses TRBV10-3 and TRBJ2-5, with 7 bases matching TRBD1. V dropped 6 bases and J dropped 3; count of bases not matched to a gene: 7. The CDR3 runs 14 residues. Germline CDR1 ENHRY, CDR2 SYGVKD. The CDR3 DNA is TGTGCCATCAGCCCCGGACAGGAAGAAGAGACCCAGTACTTC. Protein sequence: CAISPGQEEETQYF.

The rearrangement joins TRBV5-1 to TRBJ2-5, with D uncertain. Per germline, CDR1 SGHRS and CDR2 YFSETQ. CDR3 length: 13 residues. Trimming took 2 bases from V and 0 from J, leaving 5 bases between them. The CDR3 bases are TGCGCCAGCAGCTTCGGACACCAAGAGACCCAGTACTTC. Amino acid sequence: CASSFGHQETQYF.

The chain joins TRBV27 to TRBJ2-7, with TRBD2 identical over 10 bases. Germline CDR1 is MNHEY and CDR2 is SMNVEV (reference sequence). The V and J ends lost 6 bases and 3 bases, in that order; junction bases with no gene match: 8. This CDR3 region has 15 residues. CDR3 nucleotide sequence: TGTGCCAGCAGCCTAGCGGGGGTCTCATACTACGAGCAGTACTTC. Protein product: CASSLAGVSYYEQYF.

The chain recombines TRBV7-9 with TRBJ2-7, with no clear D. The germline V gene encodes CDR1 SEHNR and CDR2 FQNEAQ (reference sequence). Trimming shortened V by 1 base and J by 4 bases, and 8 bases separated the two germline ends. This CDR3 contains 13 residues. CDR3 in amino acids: CASSLENQYEQYF. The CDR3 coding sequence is TGTGCCAGCAGCTTAGAAAATCAGTACGAGCAGTACTTC. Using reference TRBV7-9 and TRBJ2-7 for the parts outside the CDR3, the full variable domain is DTGVSQNPRHKITKRGQNVTFRCDPISEHNRLYWYRQTLGQGPEFLTYFQNEAQLEKSRLLSDRFSAERPKGSFSTLEIQRTEQGDSAMYLCASSLENQYEQYFGPGTRLTVT.

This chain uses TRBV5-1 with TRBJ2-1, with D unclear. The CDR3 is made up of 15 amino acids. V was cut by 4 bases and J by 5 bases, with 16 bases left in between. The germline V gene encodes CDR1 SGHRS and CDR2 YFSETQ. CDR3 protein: CASSPEVIRDNEQFF. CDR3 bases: TGCGCCAGCAGCCCCGAGGTTATACGGGACAATGAGCAGTTCTTC.

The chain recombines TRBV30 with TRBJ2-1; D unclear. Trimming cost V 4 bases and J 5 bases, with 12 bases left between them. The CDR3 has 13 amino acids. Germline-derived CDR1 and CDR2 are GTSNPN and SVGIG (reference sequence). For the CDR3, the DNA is TGTGCCTGGACGTTCGGCCCCAACAATGAGCAGTTCTTC. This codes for CAWTFGPNNEQFF.